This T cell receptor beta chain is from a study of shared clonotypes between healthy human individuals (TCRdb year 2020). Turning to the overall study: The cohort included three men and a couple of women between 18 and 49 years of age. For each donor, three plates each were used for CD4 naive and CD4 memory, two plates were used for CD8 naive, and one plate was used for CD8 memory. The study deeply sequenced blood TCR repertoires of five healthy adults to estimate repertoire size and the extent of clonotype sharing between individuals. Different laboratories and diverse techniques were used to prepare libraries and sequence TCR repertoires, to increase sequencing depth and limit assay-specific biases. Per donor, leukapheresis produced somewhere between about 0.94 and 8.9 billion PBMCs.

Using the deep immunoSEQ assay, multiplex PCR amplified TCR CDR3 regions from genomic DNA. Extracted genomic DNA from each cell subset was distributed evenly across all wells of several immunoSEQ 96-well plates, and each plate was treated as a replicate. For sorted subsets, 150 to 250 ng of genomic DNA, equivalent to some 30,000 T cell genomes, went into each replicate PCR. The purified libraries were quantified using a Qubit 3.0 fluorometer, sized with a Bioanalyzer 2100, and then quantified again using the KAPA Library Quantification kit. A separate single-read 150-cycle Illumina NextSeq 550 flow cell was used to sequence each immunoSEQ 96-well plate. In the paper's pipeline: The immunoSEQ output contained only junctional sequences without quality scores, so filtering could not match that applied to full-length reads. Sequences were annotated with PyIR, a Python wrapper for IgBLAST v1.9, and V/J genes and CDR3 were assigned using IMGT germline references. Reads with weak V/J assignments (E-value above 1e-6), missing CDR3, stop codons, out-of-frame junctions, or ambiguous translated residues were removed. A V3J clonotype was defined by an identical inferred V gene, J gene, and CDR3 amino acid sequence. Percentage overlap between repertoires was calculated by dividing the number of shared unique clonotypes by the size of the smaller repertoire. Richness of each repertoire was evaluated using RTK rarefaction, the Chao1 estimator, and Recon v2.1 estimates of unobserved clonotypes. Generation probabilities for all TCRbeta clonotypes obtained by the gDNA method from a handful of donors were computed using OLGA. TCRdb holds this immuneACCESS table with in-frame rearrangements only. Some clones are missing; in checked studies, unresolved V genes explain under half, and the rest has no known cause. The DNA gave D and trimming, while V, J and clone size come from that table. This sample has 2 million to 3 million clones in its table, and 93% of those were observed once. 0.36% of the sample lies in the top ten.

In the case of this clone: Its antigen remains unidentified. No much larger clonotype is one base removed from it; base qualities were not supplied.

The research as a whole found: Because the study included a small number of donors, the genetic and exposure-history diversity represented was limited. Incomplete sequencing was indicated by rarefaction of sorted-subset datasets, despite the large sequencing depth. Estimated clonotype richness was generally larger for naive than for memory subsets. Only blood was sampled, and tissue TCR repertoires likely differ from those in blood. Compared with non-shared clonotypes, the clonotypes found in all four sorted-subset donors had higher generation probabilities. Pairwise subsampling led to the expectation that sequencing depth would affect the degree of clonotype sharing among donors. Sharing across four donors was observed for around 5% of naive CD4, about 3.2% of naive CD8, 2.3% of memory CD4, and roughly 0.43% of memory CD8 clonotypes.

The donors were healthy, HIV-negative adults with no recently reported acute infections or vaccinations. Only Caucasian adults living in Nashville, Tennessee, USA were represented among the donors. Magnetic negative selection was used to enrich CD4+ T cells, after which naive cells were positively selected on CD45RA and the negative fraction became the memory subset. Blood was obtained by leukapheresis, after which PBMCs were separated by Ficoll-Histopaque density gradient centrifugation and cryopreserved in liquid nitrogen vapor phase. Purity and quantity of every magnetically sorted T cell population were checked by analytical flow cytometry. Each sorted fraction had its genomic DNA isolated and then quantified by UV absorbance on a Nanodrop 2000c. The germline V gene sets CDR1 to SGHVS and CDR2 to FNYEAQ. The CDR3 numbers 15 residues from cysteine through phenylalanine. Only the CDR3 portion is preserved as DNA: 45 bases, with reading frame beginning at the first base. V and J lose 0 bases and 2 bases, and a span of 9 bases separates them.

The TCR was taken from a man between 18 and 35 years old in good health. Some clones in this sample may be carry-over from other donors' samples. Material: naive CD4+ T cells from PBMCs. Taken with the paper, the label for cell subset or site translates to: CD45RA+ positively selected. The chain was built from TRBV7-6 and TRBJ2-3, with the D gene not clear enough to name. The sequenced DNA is TGTGCCAGCAGCTTAGCGGCTTCTAACACAGATACGCAGTATTTT. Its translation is CASSLAASNTDTQYF.